One TCR beta chain is described in this entry. Per germline, CDR1 MNHEY and CDR2 SVGEGT. Trimming cost V 5 bases and J 5 bases; bases outside gene matches: 3. The length of the CDR3 is 13 residues. This sample stems from a study of blood T cell repertoires in COVID-19. Seattle researchers signed up patients amid active infection and tracked them longitudinally. In the original processing: Estimated nucleated cell counts came from reference gene primer amplification. The data were produced by immunoSEQ multiplex PCR, yet TCRdb's version contains in-frame clones alone and is incomplete. The DNA was the basis for D and trimming; V, J and clone size are from that table. The repertoire includes 95,000 to 150,000 clones, around 87% of them detected once, and about 3.8% sits in the top ten.

The clonotype originates from a woman aged 60 to 75 with COVID-19, enrolled during active disease. Sequencing was performed on peripheral blood. J is TRBJ1-5 and V is TRBV6-2 or TRBV6-3; TRBD1 matches 7 bases. CDR3 nucleotide sequence: TGTGCCAGCAGTCGGACAGGTTATCAGCCCCAGCATTTT. It yields the protein CASSRTGYQPQHF.